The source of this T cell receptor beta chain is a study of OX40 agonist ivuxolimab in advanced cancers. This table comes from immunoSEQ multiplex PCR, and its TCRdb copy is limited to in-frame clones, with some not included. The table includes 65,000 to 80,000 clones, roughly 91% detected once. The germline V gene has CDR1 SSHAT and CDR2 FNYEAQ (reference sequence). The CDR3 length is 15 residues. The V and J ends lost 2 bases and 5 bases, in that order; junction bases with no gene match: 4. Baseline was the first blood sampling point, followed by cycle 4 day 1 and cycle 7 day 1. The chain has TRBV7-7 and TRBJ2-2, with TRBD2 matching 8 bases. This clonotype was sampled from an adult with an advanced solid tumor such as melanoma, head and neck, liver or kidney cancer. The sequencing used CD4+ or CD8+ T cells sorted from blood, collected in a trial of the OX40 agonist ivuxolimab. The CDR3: CASSLSGSGTGELFF. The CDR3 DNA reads TGTGCCAGCAGCTTAAGCGGGAGTGGGACCGGGGAGCTGTTTTTT.